Following are 2 T cell receptor beta chains from one sample sequenced in a study of T cell responses to AZD1222 COVID-19 vaccine. Assay used: immunoSEQ multiplex PCR; TCRdb lists only in-frame clones, some missing. The sample shows 200,000 or so clones, about 89% of them seen only once. The material sequenced was peripheral blood, taken on day 0 of MenACWY control vaccination. These TCRs come from an adult in good health.

The genes are TRBV3-1 (or the pseudogene TRBV3-2) and TRBJ1-3; 9 bases align to TRBD1. The germline gives CDR1 LGHDT, CDR2 YNNKEL (reference sequence). The CDR3 has 13 residues. The junction had 3 bases not matched to a gene; V was cut back by 4 bases and J by 8 bases. The CDR3 loop reads CASSRDRVDTIYF. CDR3 DNA: TGTGCCAGCAGCCGGGACAGGGTTGACACCATATATTTT.

The gene calls are TRBV13 and TRBJ1-3; D gene unclear. The CDR3 runs to 15 residues. V was shortened by 1 base and J by 4 bases, with 11 bases between the two germline ends. The germline V gene has CDR1 PRHDT and CDR2 FYEKMQ (reference sequence). CDR3 sequence reads: CASSLEYRLGNTIYF. For the CDR3, the DNA is TGTGCCAGCAGCTTAGAATATAGGTTGGGAAACACCATATATTTT.